The 14 T cell receptor beta chains presented below share a single source sample, sequenced in a study of patients and donors after allogeneic stem cell transplantation (dated by TCRdb to about 2020). Library preparation employed RT-PCR. Sequencing relied on a NextSeq 550. TCRdb took the public reads, trimmed them with fastp at Q25, ran MiXCR for clone calling and kept in-frame beta chains. Rows are combined by CDR3 protein, so each entry shows the most common genes and DNA. Present in this sample are about 150,000 distinct CDR3 sequences, about 24% of which were seen just once. The ten largest clones capture roughly 27% of the sample. The material sequenced was blood, either unsorted or a sorted T cell fraction (not recorded which). Receptors originate from a human donor who was either an allogeneic HSCT recipient or a stem cell or donor lymphocyte infusion donor (not recorded which). It is not recorded whose cells these are; they may come from a transplant donor.

This clonotype was counted a few times. The chain carries TRBV5-1 and TRBJ2-3, with D perhaps TRBD1 (6 bases). The V gene lost 0 bases and the J gene lost 2 bases, with 10 bases spanning the gap. The V gene's germline CDR1 is SGHRS and CDR2 YFSETQ. The CDR3 is 15 amino acids. CDR3 residues: CASSLGQANTDTQYF. In nucleotides, the CDR3 is TGCGCCAGCAGCTTGGGACAGGCGAACACAGATACGCAGTATTTT.

This clonotype has a count of ten or more. V usage is TRBV20-1 and J usage is TRBJ1-2, with 8 bases identical to TRBD1. The germline gives CDR1 DFQATT, CDR2 SNEGSKA (reference sequence). The CDR3 totals 11 residues. Losses at the gene ends were 6 bases for V and 8 bases for J; bases not matched to a gene: 5. CDR3 residues: CSALQGAGYTF. The DNA for the CDR3 is TGCAGTGCACTTCAGGGGGCCGGCTACACCTTC.

The sample holds a few counts of this clonotype. DNA for the CDR3: TGCAGTGCTAGTGAAGGGTCTGGAAACACCATATATTTT. As protein: CSASEGSGNTIYF. The chain links TRBV20-1 to TRBJ1-3; no clear D gene. Trimming took off 3 bases at V and 1 base at J, with 7 bases between the two ends. This CDR3 comprises 13 residues. Germline CDR1 DFQATT, CDR2 SNEGSKA (reference sequence).

The chain carries TRBV12-3 or TRBV12-4 and TRBJ2-1; D perhaps matches TRBD2 (6 bases). The CDR3 spans 15 residues. V was clipped by 4 bases and J by 6 bases, with 16 bases between them. CDR3 bases: TGTGCCAGCAGTTCTCCCTTCGAGCGGGTCAATGAGCAGTTCTTC. This gives the protein CASSSPFERVNEQFF.

This clonotype came up a few times. The rearrangement uses TRBV5-1 and TRBJ2-1; D unresolved. Germline lookup yields CDR1 SGHRS and CDR2 YFSETQ. V lost 4 bases and J lost 8, with 13 bases in between. The CDR3 is 13 amino acids. DNA of the CDR3: TGCGCCAGCAGCGTCGGCCCTTCGTATGAGCAGTTCTTC. It specifies CASSVGPSYEQFF.

This clonotype has at least ten counts. This sequence joins TRBV7-2 and TRBJ1-2; D not certain. The CDR3 is 14 amino acids. Germline assignment: CDR1 SGHTA and CDR2 FQGNSA. Trimming shortened V by 5 bases and J by 5 bases, and 15 bases separated the two germline ends. CDR3 sequence (DNA): TGTGCCAGCAGCGAGTTCGGGAGACATTATGGCTACACCTTC. Its translation is CASSEFGRHYGYTF.

The chain couples TRBV2 to TRBJ2-7; no clear D gene. The CDR3 runs to 13 residues. Trimming took off 3 bases at V and 0 bases at J, with 6 bases between the two ends. The germline CDR1 and CDR2 sequences are SNHLY and FYNNEI. CDR3 protein: CASSDGASYEQYF. Written as DNA, the CDR3 is TGTGCCAGCAGTGACGGCGCCTCCTACGAGCAGTACTTC. Full variable domain (rest looked up from reference TRBV2 and TRBJ2-7): EPEVTQTPSHQVTQMGQEVILRCVPISNHLYFYWYRQILGQKVEFLVSFYNNEISEKSEIFDDQFSVERPDGSNFTLKIRSTKLEDSAMYFCASSDGASYEQYFGPGTRLTVT.

This clonotype was detected only a few times. This chain links TRBV7-9 with TRBJ2-5; D is perhaps TRBD1 (5 bases). The CDR3 has 15 residues. The germline gives CDR1 SEHNR, CDR2 FQNEAQ (reference sequence). Trimming cost V 1 base and J 5 bases, with 14 bases left between them. This CDR3 is CASSLGQGVGETQYF. The CDR3 nucleotides read TGTGCCAGCAGCTTAGGTCAGGGCGTCGGCGAGACCCAGTACTTC.

The table lists this clonotype with a few counts. The V call is TRBV15, the J call TRBJ1-5; D remains unclear. Germline assignment: CDR1 LNHNV and CDR2 YYDKDF (reference sequence). The ends were cut back, 0 bases at V and 7 bases at J, with 13 bases in the middle. This CDR3 has 15 amino acids. CDR3 nucleotide sequence: TGTGCCACCAGCAGAGATAGAATAGGTGCGCAGCCCCAGCATTTT. It specifies CATSRDRIGAQPQHF.

The J gene is TRBJ1-2, the V gene TRBV6-5; TRBD1 matches 7 bases. Germline-derived CDR1 and CDR2 are MNHEY and SVGAGI. This CDR3 region has 14 residues. The ends lost 4 bases at V and 8 bases at J; junction bases unmatched: 10. The chain's CDR3 is CASSSRTGRGGYTF. The CDR3 DNA is TGTGCCAGCAGTTCCCGGACAGGCCGCGGCGGCTACACCTTC.

This clonotype was observed a handful of times. The CDR3 nucleotides read TGTGCCAGCAGAGGTGACAGCTACACCTTC. Amino acids: CASRGDSYTF. The chain joins TRBV6-6 to TRBJ1-2; D ambiguous. V gave up 6 bases and J gave up 9 bases, with 8 bases separating them. This CDR3 is built from 10 residues. Per germline, CDR1 MNHNY and CDR2 SVGAGI (reference sequence).

V and J are TRBV3-1 and TRBJ2-3; 8 bases are a match to TRBD1. The CDR3 runs to 16 residues. Germline CDR1 reads LGHDT; CDR2 reads YNNKEL (reference sequence). Unmatched junction bases numbered 7, after V lost 1 base and J lost 4 bases. CDR3 in amino acids: CASSQVPRGPPDTQYF. The CDR3 DNA sequence: TGTGCCAGCAGCCAAGTTCCCAGGGGGCCCCCAGATACGCAGTATTTT.

The rearrangement links TRBV6-5 to TRBJ2-3; D is undetermined. The CDR3 totals 15 residues. Germline assignment: CDR1 MNHEY and CDR2 SVGAGI. V lost 0 bases and J lost 4, with 11 bases in between. The CDR3 DNA reads TGTGCCAGCAGTTACTCTGGGTGGACGGCAGATACGCAGTATTTT. Encoded protein: CASSYSGWTADTQYF.

This clonotype has only a few counts. V and J are TRBV6-6 and TRBJ1-3; no reliable D call. Trimming cost V 2 bases and J 7 bases, with 18 bases left between them. Germline V CDR1 and CDR2: MNHNY, SVGAGI (reference sequence). The CDR3 length is 16 residues. The CDR3 nucleotides are TGTGCCAGCAGTTACCCCAAGGGAGGGCGAGTGAACACCATATATTTT. Amino acids: CASSYPKGGRVNTIYF.